This entry concerns a single T cell receptor (beta chain). The antigen is undetermined. At deep level, the assay was performed. Clones were sequenced by immunoSEQ multiplex PCR, and TCRdb holds only the in-frame ones, with some missing. The data contain about 2 million clones, about 95% of them singletons. These data originate in a study of shared clonotypes between healthy human individuals. Points from the study as a whole: Generally, naive subsets (rather than memory subsets) showed larger estimated richness. Rarefaction demonstrated incomplete sorted-subset sequencing despite large depth.

Naive CD8 isolation took CD45RO-negative cells positively selected for CCR7 and excluded terminally differentiated effector memory CD45RA+ cells. The sequence derives from a man between 18 and 35 years old in good health. The material sequenced was naive CD8+ T cells sorted from blood.

The CDR3 nucleotides read TGCGCCAGCAGCCTCCCGGGACAGTATGAAAAACTGTTTTTT. This sequence encodes CASSLPGQYEKLFF. The V gene is TRBV4-1, the J gene TRBJ1-4, with 7 bases aligning to TRBD1. The trim removed 4 bases at V and 6 bases at J, leaving 5 bases unmatched. This CDR3 comprises 14 residues. CDR1 and CDR2 (germline): MGHRA, YSYEKL.